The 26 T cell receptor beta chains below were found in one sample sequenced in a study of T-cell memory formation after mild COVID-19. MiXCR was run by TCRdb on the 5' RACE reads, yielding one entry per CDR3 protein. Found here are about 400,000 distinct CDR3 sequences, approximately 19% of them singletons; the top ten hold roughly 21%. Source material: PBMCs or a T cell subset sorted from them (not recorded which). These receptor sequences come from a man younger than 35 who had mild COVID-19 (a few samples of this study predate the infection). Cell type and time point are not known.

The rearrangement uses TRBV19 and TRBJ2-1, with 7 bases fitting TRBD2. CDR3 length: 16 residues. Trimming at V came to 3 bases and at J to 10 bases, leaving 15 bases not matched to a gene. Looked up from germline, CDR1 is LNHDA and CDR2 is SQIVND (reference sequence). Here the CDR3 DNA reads TGTGCCAGTAGTATCGGAGCAAGCGTGGGGCGGGGGGAGCAGTTCTTC. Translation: CASSIGASVGRGEQFF.

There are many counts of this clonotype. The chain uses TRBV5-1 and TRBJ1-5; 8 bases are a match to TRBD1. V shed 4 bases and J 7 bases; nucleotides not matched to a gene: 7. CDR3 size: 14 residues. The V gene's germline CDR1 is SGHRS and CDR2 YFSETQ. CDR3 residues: CASSIGTGGQPQHF. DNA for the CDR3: TGCGCCAGCAGCATCGGGACAGGCGGGCAGCCCCAGCATTTT.

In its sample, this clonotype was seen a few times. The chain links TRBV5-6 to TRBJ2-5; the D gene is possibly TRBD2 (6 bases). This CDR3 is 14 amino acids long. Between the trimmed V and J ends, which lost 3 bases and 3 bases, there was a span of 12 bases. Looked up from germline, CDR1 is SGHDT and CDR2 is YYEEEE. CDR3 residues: CASSSGLGKETQYF. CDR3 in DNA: TGTGCCAGCAGCTCGGGACTGGGAAAAGAGACCCAGTACTTC.

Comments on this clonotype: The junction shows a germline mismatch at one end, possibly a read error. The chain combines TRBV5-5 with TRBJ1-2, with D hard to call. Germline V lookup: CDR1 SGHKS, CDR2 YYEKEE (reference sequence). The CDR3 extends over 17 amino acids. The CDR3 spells CASRLAGVVGETYGYTF. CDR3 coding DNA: TGTGCCAGCAGATTGGCCGGGGTTGTCGGGGAGACCTATGGCTACACCTTC.

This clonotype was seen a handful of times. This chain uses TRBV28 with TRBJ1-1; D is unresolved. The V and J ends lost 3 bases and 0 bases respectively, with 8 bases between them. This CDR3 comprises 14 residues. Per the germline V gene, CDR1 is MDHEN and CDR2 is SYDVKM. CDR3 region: CASSLSYMNTEAFF. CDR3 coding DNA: TGTGCCAGCAGTTTGTCCTACATGAACACTGAAGCTTTCTTT.

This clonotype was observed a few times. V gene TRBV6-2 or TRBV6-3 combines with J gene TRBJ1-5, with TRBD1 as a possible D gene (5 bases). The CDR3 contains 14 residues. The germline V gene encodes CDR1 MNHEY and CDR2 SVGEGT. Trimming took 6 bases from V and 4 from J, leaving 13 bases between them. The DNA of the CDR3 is TGTGCCAGCAGCCGGGGACTGGAAAATCAGCCCCAGCATTTT. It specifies CASSRGLENQPQHF.

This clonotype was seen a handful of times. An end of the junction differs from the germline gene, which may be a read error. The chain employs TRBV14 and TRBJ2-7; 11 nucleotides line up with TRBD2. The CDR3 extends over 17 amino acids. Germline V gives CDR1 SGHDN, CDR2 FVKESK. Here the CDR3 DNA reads TGTGCCAGCAGACAAGGAGATAGCGGGGGGGACACCTACGAGCAGTACTTC. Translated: CASRQGDSGGDTYEQYF.

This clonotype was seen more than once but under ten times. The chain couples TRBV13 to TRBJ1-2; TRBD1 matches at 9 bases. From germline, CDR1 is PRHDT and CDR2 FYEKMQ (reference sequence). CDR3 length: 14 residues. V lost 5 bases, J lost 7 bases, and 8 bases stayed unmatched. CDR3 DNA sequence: TGTGCCAGCAGCAATCCGGGACAGGGTCGTGGCTACACCTTC. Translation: CASSNPGQGRGYTF.

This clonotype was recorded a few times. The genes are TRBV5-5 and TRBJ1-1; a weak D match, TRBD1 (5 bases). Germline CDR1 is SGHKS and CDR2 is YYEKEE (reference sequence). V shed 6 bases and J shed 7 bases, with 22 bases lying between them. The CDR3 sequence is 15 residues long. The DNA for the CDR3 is TGTGCCAGCATTGAGAGGACGGAGGGGTATCATGAAGCTTTCTTT. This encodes CASIERTEGYHEAFF.

The CDR3 DNA reads TGTGCCAGCTCACGAATACAGGGTTTCGAGGAGACTTTCTTT. It encodes CASSRIQGFEETFF. The gene calls are TRBV18 and TRBJ1-1; possible D gene TRBD1, 6 bases. Trimming took off 4 bases at V and 12 bases at J, with 21 bases between the two ends. CDR3 length equals 14 residues. The germline gives CDR1 KGHSH, CDR2 LQKENI.

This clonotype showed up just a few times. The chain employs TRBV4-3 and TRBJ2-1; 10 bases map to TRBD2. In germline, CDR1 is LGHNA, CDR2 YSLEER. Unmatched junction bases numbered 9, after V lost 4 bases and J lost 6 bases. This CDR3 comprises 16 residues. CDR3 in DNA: TGCGCCAGCAGCCCCCTAGCGGGGGAACGGGGCAATGAGCAGTTCTTC. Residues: CASSPLAGERGNEQFF.

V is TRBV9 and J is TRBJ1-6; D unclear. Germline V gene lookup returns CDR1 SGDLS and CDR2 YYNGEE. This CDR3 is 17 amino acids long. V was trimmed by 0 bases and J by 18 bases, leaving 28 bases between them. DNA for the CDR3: TGTGCCAGCAGCGTAGGCTGGTGGGCAGGAGCCATTACTCATCCCCACTTT. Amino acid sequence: CASSVGWWAGAITHPHF.

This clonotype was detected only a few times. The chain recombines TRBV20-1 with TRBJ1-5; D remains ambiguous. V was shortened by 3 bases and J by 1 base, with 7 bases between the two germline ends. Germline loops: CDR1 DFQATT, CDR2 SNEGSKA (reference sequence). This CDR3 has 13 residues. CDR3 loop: CSASRTSNQPQHF. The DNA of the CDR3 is TGCAGTGCTAGCCGGACGAGCAATCAGCCCCAGCATTTT.

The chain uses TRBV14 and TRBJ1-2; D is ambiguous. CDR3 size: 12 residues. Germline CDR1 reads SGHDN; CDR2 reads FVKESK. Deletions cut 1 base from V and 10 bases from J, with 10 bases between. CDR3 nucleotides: TGTGCCAGCAGCCAAGTCGGGCGGATCTACACCTTC. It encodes CASSQVGRIYTF.

The CDR3 loop is CASRRQCDSNQPQHF. CDR3 nucleotides: TGTGCCAGCAGGAGACAGTGTGATAGCAATCAGCCCCAGCATTTT. This sequence joins TRBV12-3 or TRBV12-4 and TRBJ1-5; tentatively, D is TRBD1 (5 bases). There are 15 residues in the CDR3. V was cut by 6 bases and J by 0 bases, with 12 bases left in between.

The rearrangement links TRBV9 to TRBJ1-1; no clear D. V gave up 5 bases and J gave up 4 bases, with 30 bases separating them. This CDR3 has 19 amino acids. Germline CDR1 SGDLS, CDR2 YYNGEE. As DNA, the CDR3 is TGTGCCAGCAGTCGCCCGCCCCGGGCTGGGTCGGATTTCGTCACTGAAGCTTTCTTT. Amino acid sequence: CASSRPPRAGSDFVTEAFF.

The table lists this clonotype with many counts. CDR3 sequence (DNA): TGTGCCAGCAGCGACGTAGCGGGGGCCTTCAACACCGGGGAGCTGTTTTTT. Translated, it gives CASSDVAGAFNTGELFF. The J gene is TRBJ2-2, the V gene TRBV9, with 9 bases identical to TRBD2. Germline V gene lookup returns CDR1 SGDLS and CDR2 YYNGEE. V trimming: 3 bases; J trimming: 2 bases; junction bases outside the gene matches: 8. The CDR3 consists of 17 residues.

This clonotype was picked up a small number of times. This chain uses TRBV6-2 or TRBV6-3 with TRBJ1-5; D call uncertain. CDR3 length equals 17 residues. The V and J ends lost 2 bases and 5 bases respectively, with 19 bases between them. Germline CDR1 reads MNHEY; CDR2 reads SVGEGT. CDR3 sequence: CASSYVSGGPSDQPQHF. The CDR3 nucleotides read TGTGCCAGCAGTTACGTTTCTGGAGGGCCATCCGATCAGCCCCAGCATTTT.

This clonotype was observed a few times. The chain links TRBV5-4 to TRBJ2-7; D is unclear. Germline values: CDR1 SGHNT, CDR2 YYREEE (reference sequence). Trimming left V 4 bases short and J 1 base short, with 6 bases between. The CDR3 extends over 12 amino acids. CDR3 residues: CASSPRSYEQYV. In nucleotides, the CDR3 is TGTGCCAGCAGCCCGCGGTCCTACGAGCAGTACGTC.

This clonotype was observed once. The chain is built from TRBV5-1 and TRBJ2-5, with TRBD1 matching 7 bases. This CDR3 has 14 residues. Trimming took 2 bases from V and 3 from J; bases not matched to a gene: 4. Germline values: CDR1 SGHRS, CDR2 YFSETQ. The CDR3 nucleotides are TGCGCCAGCAGCTTCATTGGGACAGAAGAGACCCAGTACTTC. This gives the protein CASSFIGTEETQYF.

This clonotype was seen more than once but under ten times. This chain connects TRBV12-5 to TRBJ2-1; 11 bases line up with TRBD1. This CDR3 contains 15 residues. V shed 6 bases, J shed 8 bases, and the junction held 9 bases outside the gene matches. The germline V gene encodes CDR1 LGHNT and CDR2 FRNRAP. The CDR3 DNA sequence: TGTGCTAGTGGCCGCGGACAGGGGGCGGTCTATGAGCAGTTCTTC. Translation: CASGRGQGAVYEQFF.

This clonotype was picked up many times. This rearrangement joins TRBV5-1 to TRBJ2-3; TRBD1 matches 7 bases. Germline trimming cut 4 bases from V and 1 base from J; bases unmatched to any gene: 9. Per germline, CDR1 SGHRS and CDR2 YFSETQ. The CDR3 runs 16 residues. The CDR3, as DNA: TGCGCCAGCAGCCCAGGGATAACAGGGGGCACAGATACGCAGTATTTT. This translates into CASSPGITGGTDTQYF.

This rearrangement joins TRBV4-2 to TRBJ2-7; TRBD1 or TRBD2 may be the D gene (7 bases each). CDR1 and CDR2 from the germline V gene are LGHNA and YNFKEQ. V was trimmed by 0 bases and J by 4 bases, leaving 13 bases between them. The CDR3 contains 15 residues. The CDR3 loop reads CASSQEAGGAYEQYV. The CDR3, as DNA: TGTGCCAGCAGCCAAGAGGCAGGGGGGGCATACGAGCAGTACGTC.

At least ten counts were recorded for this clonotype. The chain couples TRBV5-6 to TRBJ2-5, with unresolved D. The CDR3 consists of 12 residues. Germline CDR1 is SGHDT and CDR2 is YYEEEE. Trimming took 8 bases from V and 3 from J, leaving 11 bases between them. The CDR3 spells CARRRMKETQYF. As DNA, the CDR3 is TGTGCCAGGAGACGGATGAAAGAGACCCAGTACTTC. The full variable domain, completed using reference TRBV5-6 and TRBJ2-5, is DAGVTQSPTHLIKTRGQQVTLRCSPKSGHDTVSWYQQALGQGPQFIFQYYEEEERQRGNFPDRFSGHQFPNYSSELNVNALLLGDSALYLCARRRMKETQYFGPGTRLLVL.

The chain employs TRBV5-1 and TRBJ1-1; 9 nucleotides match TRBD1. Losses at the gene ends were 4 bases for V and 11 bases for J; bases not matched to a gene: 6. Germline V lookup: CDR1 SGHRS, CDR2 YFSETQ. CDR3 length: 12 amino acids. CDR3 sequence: CASSPDRGSAFF. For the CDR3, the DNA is TGCGCCAGCAGCCCGGACAGGGGAAGTGCTTTCTTT.

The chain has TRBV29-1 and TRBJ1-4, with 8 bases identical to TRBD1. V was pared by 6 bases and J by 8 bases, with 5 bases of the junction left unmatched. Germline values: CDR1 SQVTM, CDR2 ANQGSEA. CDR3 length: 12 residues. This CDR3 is CSVSYRGEKLFF. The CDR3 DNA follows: TGCAGCGTGTCGTACAGGGGGGAAAAACTGTTTTTT. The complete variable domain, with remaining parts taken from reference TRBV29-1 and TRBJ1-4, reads SAVISQKPSRDICQRGTSLTIQCQVDSQVTMMFWYRQQPGQSLTLIATANQGSEATYESGFVIDKFPISRPNLTFSTLTVSNMSPEDSSIYLCSVSYRGEKLFFGSGTQLSVL.